This TCR beta chain was recorded in a study of T cell repertoires in cytomegalovirus infection. The wider study: HLA-B-restricted CMV epitopes that are well studied were used alongside recently identified HLA-C-restricted ones. Public TCR beta signatures indicated both CMV infection and matching HLA type.

A single record per CDR3 protein comes from TCRdb applying MiXCR to the reads. The table lists 750,000 to 900,000 distinct CDR3 sequences, roughly 29% of them singletons. V trimming: 0 bases; J trimming: 1 base; junction bases outside the gene matches: 2. Germline loops: CDR1 SGDLS, CDR2 YYNGEE. This CDR3 spans 16 amino acids. Study-level findings and limits: Dominating the ex vivo response were TCR beta clonotypes that were CMV-specific and HLA-C-restricted. Summed public TCR beta family frequency identified CMV carriers bearing the relevant HLA.

This clonotype was seen a few times. The target antigen is unknown. The receptor was isolated from a human donor in good health (CMV status not recorded). Some clones in this sample may be carry-over from other donors' samples. The chain has TRBV9 and TRBJ2-3, with 10 bases aligning to TRBD1. The sample in question was cultured CD8+ T cells from PBMCs, obtained from culture after CMV antigen stimulation. This CDR3 reads CASSVGQGAGTDTQYF. For the CDR3, the DNA is TGTGCCAGCAGCGTAGGACAGGGGGCCGGCACAGATACGCAGTATTTT. Complete variable domain (other parts from reference TRBV9 and TRBJ2-3): DSGVTQTPKHLITATGQRVTLRCSPRSGDLSVYWYQQSLDQGLQFLIQYYNGEERAKGNILERFSAQQFPDLHSELNLSSLELGDSALYFCASSVGQGAGTDTQYFGPGTRLTVL.